Sequencing of this TCR beta chain was carried out in a study of cytomegalovirus exposure and HLA in healthy donors. CDR1 is SQVTM, CDR2 ANQGSEA, per germline. V was cut by 0 bases and J by 4 bases, with 9 bases left in between. The CDR3 extends over 13 amino acids. Primers included in the PCR were 60 Vbeta and 13 Jbeta primers. The table came from immunoSEQ multiplex PCR; TCRdb's copy has only in-frame clones and leaves some out. The profile shows 150,000 to 200,000 clones, 75% to 90% of them singletons. General observations from the study: Most likely, a cluster of highly shared sequence variants arose as a sequencing artifact.

In regard to this clone: The target antigen is unknown. The CDR3 ends on some other residue instead of the conserved phenylalanine or tryptophan, so this is likely a read error.

The TCR originated in a girl aged 2-10 years in good health and CMV-seropositive. The sequencing sample was made of PBMCs. The V and J genes are TRBV29-1 and TRBJ1-2, with D hard to call. The CDR3 nucleotides read TGCAGCGTTGAAGAATCAGGCCTCTATGGCTACACCTCC. Encoded protein: CSVEESGLYGYTS.